The clone carrying this T cell receptor (beta chain) has at least ten counts. The source of the sample is a study of naive and memory T cell subsets. The germline gives CDR1 KGHSH, CDR2 LQKENI. CDR3 length: 17 residues. Trimming at V came to 4 bases and at J to 9 bases, leaving 14 bases not matched to a gene. Both TRBC1 and TRBC2 were covered by a beta constant-region primer of two equimolar oligonucleotides. An oligonucleotide with the SP2 primer and a 12-nucleotide UMI was ligated to the cDNA 3' end. TCRdb reprocessed the UMI-ligation and nested PCR reads via MiXCR and lists one record per CDR3 protein. The data contain roughly 98,000 distinct CDR3 sequences, roughly 7% of them singletons.

The chain uses TRBV18 and TRBJ1-6; the match to TRBD1 covers 8 bases. Material for sequencing was central memory CD4+ T cells from blood. The TCR originated in a human donor in good health. DNA for the CDR3: TGTGCCAGCTCACGACGAAACTTACAGGGGGACGTTTCACCCCTCCACTTT. This translates into CASSRRNLQGDVSPLHF. Full variable domain (rest looked up from reference TRBV18 and TRBJ1-6): NAGVMQNPRHLVRRRGQEARLRCSPMKGHSHVYWYRQLPEEGLKFMVYLQKENIIDESGMPKERFSAEFPKEGPSILRIQQVVRGDSAAYFCASSRRNLQGDVSPLHFGNGTRLTVT.